The text below deals with one TCR beta chain. Sample-barcoded 5' priming and a J-beta primer mix drove a second PCR of roughly 6 to 12 cycles. MiXCR, applied by TCRdb to the 5' RACE reads, yields one record per CDR3 protein. The sample carries around 690,000 distinct CDR3 sequences, around 54% recorded once. Trimming removed 5 bases from V and 3 bases from J; junction bases left unmatched: 11. The CDR3 is 16 residues long. The data derive from a study of blood T cells in healthy people across ages. Specimen: blood. The TCR originated in a man in his fifties or sixties in good health. This chain joins TRBV5-7 and TRBJ2-1; 7 nucleotides agree with TRBD1. TRBV5-7 is marked as an open reading frame, function uncertain. The CDR3 loop reads CASRRDRAALYNEQFF. In DNA, the CDR3 is TGTGCCAGCAGGCGCGACAGGGCAGCTCTCTACAATGAGCAGTTCTTC.